This passage covers 24 T cell receptor beta chains from one sample sequenced in a study of blood T cell repertoires in COVID-19. Assay used: immunoSEQ multiplex PCR; TCRdb lists only in-frame clones, some missing. The table lists around 40,000 clones, 65% to 85% of them singletons. Sequenced sample: peripheral blood. The source is a woman over 75 with acute or convalescent COVID-19.

The table lists this clone with a count of one. The rearrangement uses TRBV3-1 (or the pseudogene TRBV3-2) and TRBJ2-1; 10 nucleotides match TRBD2. The junction had 8 bases not matched to a gene; V was cut back by 4 bases and J by 8 bases. The CDR3 is made up of 15 amino acids. Germline loops: CDR1 LGHDT, CDR2 YNNKEL (reference sequence). The CDR3 loop is CASSPSGRTRHEQFF. The CDR3 DNA reads TGTGCCAGCAGCCCTAGCGGGAGAACTAGGCATGAGCAGTTCTTC.

The chain uses TRBV18 and TRBJ2-1; weak D call: TRBD2 (6 bases). The CDR3 length is 14 residues. The germline V gene has CDR1 KGHSH and CDR2 LQKENI. V shed 5 bases and J shed 6 bases, with 14 bases lying between them. This CDR3 reads CASSEGLEINEQFF. The DNA for the CDR3 is TGTGCCAGCTCAGAGGGACTTGAAATCAATGAGCAGTTCTTC.

The V gene is TRBV10-1, the J gene TRBJ2-3; 8 bases fit TRBD2. The CDR3 length is 15 residues. V dropped 3 bases and J dropped 2; count of bases not matched to a gene: 4. Germline-derived CDR1 and CDR2 are WNHNN and SYGVQD (reference sequence). CDR3 residues: CASSEAGVNTDTQYF. The CDR3 DNA is TGCGCCAGCAGTGAAGCGGGAGTAAACACAGATACGCAGTATTTT.

This clone was detected only once. V gene TRBV5-6 combines with J gene TRBJ2-1, with a weak D call TRBD2 (6 bases). Deletions cut 4 bases from V and 12 bases from J, with 11 bases between. Germline loops: CDR1 SGHDT, CDR2 YYEEEE. This CDR3 has 11 residues. CDR3 amino acids: CASSTRERQFF. The DNA of the CDR3 is TGTGCCAGCAGCACCCGGGAGCGGCAGTTCTTC.

The chain recombines TRBV10-3 with TRBJ2-1; 8 nucleotides line up with TRBD2. V lost 1 base and J lost 6; bases outside the gene matches: 8. Per germline, CDR1 ENHRY and CDR2 SYGVKD. The CDR3 contains 16 residues. The CDR3 is CAISELRREALNEQFF. The DNA of the CDR3 is TGTGCCATCAGTGAGTTAAGGCGGGAGGCCCTCAATGAGCAGTTCTTC.

The J gene is TRBJ2-7, the V gene TRBV27; 7 nucleotides align to TRBD1. Germline V lookup: CDR1 MNHEY, CDR2 SMNVEV (reference sequence). The J segment lost 0 bases and the V segment lost 9 bases, leaving 8 bases of the junction unmatched. The CDR3 has 14 residues. This CDR3 reads CASLRTGDSYEQYF. CDR3 sequence (DNA): TGTGCCAGTCTGAGGACAGGAGACTCCTACGAGCAGTACTTC.

J is TRBJ1-4 and V is TRBV18, with D maybe TRBD1 (6 bases). The CDR3 has 15 residues. Per the germline V gene, CDR1 is KGHSH and CDR2 is LQKENI. V lost 5 bases and J 0 bases, leaving 10 bases between the germline ends. The CDR3 nucleotides read TGTGCCAGCTCAATAGGACAGACAACTAATGAAAAACTGTTTTTT. The encoded protein is CASSIGQTTNEKLFF. Based on the CDR3 plus reference TRBV18 and TRBJ1-4, the full variable domain is NAGVMQNPRHLVRRRGQEARLRCSPMKGHSHVYWYRQLPEEGLKFMVYLQKENIIDESGMPKERFSAEFPKEGPSILRIQQVVRGDSAAYFCASSIGQTTNEKLFFGSGTQLSVL.

This clone occurred once. The chain combines TRBV9 with TRBJ1-2, with 10 positions matching TRBD1. J lost 2 bases, V lost 3 bases, and 10 bases had no gene match. The CDR3 runs to 17 residues. Germline assignment: CDR1 SGDLS and CDR2 YYNGEE. CDR3 sequence (DNA): TGTGCCAGCAGCGACCGACCGACAGGGGGCCCGAACTATGGCTACACCTTC. It yields the protein CASSDRPTGGPNYGYTF.

The chain has TRBV7-8 and TRBJ2-6; 10 bases are a match to TRBD1. Germline V lookup: CDR1 SGHVS, CDR2 FQNEAQ. The CDR3 length is 17 residues. V dropped 5 bases and J dropped 3; count of bases not matched to a gene: 7. The CDR3 protein is CASSPRQGASGANVLTF. The CDR3 DNA follows: TGTGCCAGCAGCCCCCGACAGGGGGCAAGTGGGGCCAACGTCCTGACTTTC.

This chain uses TRBV5-5 with TRBJ2-2, with a tentative D call TRBD2 (6 bases). The germline V gene has CDR1 SGHKS and CDR2 YYEKEE (reference sequence). With 2 bases removed from V and 1 base from J, the gap between germline ends came to 12 bases. The CDR3 totals 16 residues. The CDR3 DNA reads TGTGCCAGCAGCTTAGGAGCGGGTGGGAACACCGGGGAGCTGTTTTTT. Protein sequence: CASSLGAGGNTGELFF.

This chain uses TRBV3-1 (or the pseudogene TRBV3-2) with TRBJ1-3, with D possibly TRBD1 on 6 matching bases. The ends were cut back, 7 bases at V and 3 bases at J, with 13 bases in the middle. Germline V gene data show CDR1 as LGHDT and CDR2 as YNNKEL (reference sequence). The length of the CDR3 is 14 residues. The CDR3 DNA sequence: TGTGCCAGCAACCCCGCAGGGGATGGAAACACCATATATTTT. This translates into CASNPAGDGNTIYF.

The J gene is TRBJ2-1, the V gene TRBV20-1; TRBD2 aligns across 8 bases. V gave up 3 bases and J gave up 0 bases; unmatched junction bases: 4. This CDR3 is built from 15 residues. CDR1 and CDR2 (germline): DFQATT, SNEGSKA (reference sequence). CDR3 in DNA: TGCAGTGCTAGTGGCAGCGGGAGCTCCTACAATGAGCAGTTCTTC. Protein sequence: CSASGSGSSYNEQFF.

The chain recombines TRBV10-3 with TRBJ2-1; 10 bases fit TRBD2. The germline V gene has CDR1 ENHRY and CDR2 SYGVKD. Trimming cost V 0 bases and J 5 bases; bases outside gene matches: 10. This CDR3 comprises 18 residues. The CDR3 sequence is CAISESFGLAGANNEQFF. DNA of the CDR3: TGTGCCATCAGTGAGTCCTTTGGGCTAGCGGGAGCTAACAATGAGCAGTTCTTC.

This clone was detected once. The chain is built from TRBV5-1 and TRBJ2-7, with D possibly being TRBD1 (6 bases). The CDR3 has 13 residues. Germline CDR1 is SGHRS and CDR2 is YFSETQ. Trimming cost V 5 bases and J 6 bases, with 15 bases left between them. The CDR3 loop is CASSQKTGTEQYF. The CDR3 DNA sequence: TGCGCCAGCAGTCAAAAAACAGGGACCGAGCAGTACTTC.

This clone was seen just once. The V and J genes are TRBV10-1 and TRBJ2-3; 7 bases align to TRBD2. Germline values: CDR1 WNHNN, CDR2 SYGVQD (reference sequence). CDR3 size: 13 residues. Losses at the gene ends were 6 bases for V and 6 bases for J; bases not matched to a gene: 6. The CDR3 DNA follows: TGCGCCAGCAGCCGGTCGGGGGGTGATACGCAGTATTTT. This gives the protein CASSRSGGDTQYF.

This chain uses TRBV4-1 with TRBJ1-5; D is possibly TRBD1 (5 bases). V was pared by 0 bases and J by 10 bases, with 16 bases between. The CDR3 is 15 amino acids. Germline V gives CDR1 MGHRA, CDR2 YSYEKL. The CDR3: CASSQDRGTFDPQHF. CDR3 bases: TGCGCCAGCAGCCAAGATCGCGGGACCTTTGATCCCCAGCATTTT.

A few counts support this clone. This rearrangement joins TRBV5-8 to TRBJ2-1; TRBD2 aligns across 10 bases. In germline, CDR1 is SGHTS, CDR2 YDEGEE. V lost 0 bases to trimming and J lost 0 bases; unmatched junction nucleotides: 3. This CDR3 contains 17 residues. This chain's CDR3 is CASSLELAGISYNEQFF. DNA for the CDR3: TGTGCCAGCAGCTTGGAACTAGCGGGGATCTCCTACAATGAGCAGTTCTTC.

The chain links TRBV6-5 to TRBJ2-2; D remains ambiguous. The germline V and J ends were trimmed by 1 base and 7 bases, with 7 bases remaining between them. CDR1 MNHEY and CDR2 SVGAGI come from the germline V gene. This CDR3 has 13 amino acids. CDR3 in DNA: TGTGCCAGCAGTTACTGGGCCGGCGGGGAGCTGTTTTTT. It specifies CASSYWAGGELFF.

J is TRBJ1-6 and V is TRBV19, with D possibly TRBD1 on 5 matching bases. CDR1 is LNHDA and CDR2 is SQIVND in the germline V gene (reference sequence). The CDR3 is 13 amino acids. The V gene lost 5 bases and the J gene lost 9 bases, with 11 bases spanning the gap. CDR3 bases: TGTGCCAGTAGTGGGGCTCGGTTTTCACCCCTCCACTTT. Protein sequence: CASSGARFSPLHF.

The V call is TRBV19, the J call TRBJ1-4; D is undetermined. The CDR3 has 13 residues. Trimming took off 3 bases at V and 7 bases at J, with 9 bases between the two ends. Germline V lookup: CDR1 LNHDA, CDR2 SQIVND (reference sequence). Written as DNA, the CDR3 is TGTGCCAGTAGTATTGCGGGAGGTGAAAAACTGTTTTTT. It codes for CASSIAGGEKLFF.

The chain links TRBV11-3 to TRBJ1-3; D not resolved. The CDR3 runs to 16 residues. Between the trimmed V and J ends, which lost 5 bases and 4 bases, there was a span of 18 bases. Per germline, CDR1 SGHNT and CDR2 YENEEA. CDR3 loop: CASSQSTRGAGNTIYF. CDR3 bases: TGTGCCAGCAGCCAATCGACACGGGGAGCCGGAAACACCATATATTTT.

This clone has a single count. DNA of the CDR3: TGTGCCAGTAGTACAAACGGCGACAGGATCTATGGCTACACCTTC. Its protein is CASSTNGDRIYGYTF. The V gene is TRBV19, the J gene TRBJ1-2; TRBD1 is a possible D gene (6 bases). Trimming shortened V by 4 bases and J by 4 bases, and 16 bases separated the two germline ends. Germline V lookup: CDR1 LNHDA, CDR2 SQIVND (reference sequence). The CDR3 sequence is 15 residues long.

The V and J genes are TRBV29-1 and TRBJ1-2, with D possibly matching TRBD1 (5 bases). The CDR3 has 12 amino acids. Germline V gene sequence: CDR1 SQVTM, CDR2 ANQGSEA. Trimming shortened V by 7 bases and J by 4 bases, and 13 bases separated the two germline ends. CDR3: CSAIHDSYGYTF. The CDR3 DNA sequence: TGCAGCGCCATCCATGACAGCTATGGCTACACCTTC.

V gene TRBV6-5 combines with J gene TRBJ1-1; the match to TRBD1 covers 9 bases. The CDR3 loop spans 15 amino acids. The V gene end was trimmed by 3 bases and the J gene end by 6 bases; junction bases not matched to a gene: 8. Germline CDR1 is MNHEY and CDR2 is SVGAGI. DNA of the CDR3: TGTGCCAGCAGTTATGGAGGGACAGGGATCCCTGAAGCTTTCTTT. Its protein is CASSYGGTGIPEAFF.